Listed below are T cell receptor beta chains from one sample, sequenced in a study of shared clonotypes between healthy human individuals. Generated by immunoSEQ multiplex PCR, the TCRdb table keeps only in-frame clones and is missing some. The sample shows about 680,000 clones, roughly 73% of them seen only once. The sequencing sample was made of memory CD4+ T cells sorted from blood. These receptor sequences come from a woman younger than 45 in good health. Each CDR3 is given with its conserved first and last residue. D genes are given only for firm matches. The size entry is marked missing in some rows and otherwise reads once, few, many or a size class.

j_gene,abundance,v_gene,d_gene,CDR3nt,CDR3aa
TRBJ2-4,NA,TRBV11-2,NA,TGTGCCAGCAGATACCTAGCCAAAAACATTCAGTACTTC,CASRYLAKNIQYF
TRBJ1-1,NA,TRBV5-6,NA,TGTGCCAGCAGCTTCGGGGAAAACACTGAAGCTTTCTTT,CASSFGENTEAFF
TRBJ2-1,NA,TRBV5-1,TRBD2,TGCGCCAGCAGCTTCTCTTTGACTAGCGGGAGGTTGAATGAGCAGTTCTTC,CASSFSLTSGRLNEQFF
TRBJ1-1,once,TRBV5-6,TRBD1,TGTGCCAGCAGCTACCGGGACAGCTACACTGAAGCTTTCTTT,CASSYRDSYTEAFF
TRBJ1-5,NA,TRBV19,TRBD1,TGTGCCAGTAGCCGGGACAGAATGAATCAGCCCCAGCATTTT,CASSRDRMNQPQHF
TRBJ2-5,NA,TRBV5-4,NA,TGTGCCAGCAGCAGAACCCACCAAGAGACCCAGTACTTC,CASSRTHQETQYF
TRBJ2-2,once,TRBV5-4,TRBD2,TGTGCCAGCAAGACTAGCGGGAGTCGATACACCGGGGAGCTGTTTTTT,CASKTSGSRYTGELFF
TRBJ2-3,NA,TRBV4-1,TRBD2,TGCGCCAGCAGCCAGCTATCCTCAGGGACTAGCGATGGAGATACGCAGTATTTT,CASSQLSSGTSDGDTQYF
TRBJ1-1,NA,TRBV28,NA,TGTGCCAGCAGTTTAGCTACGATGAACACTGAAGCTTTCTTT,CASSLATMNTEAFF
TRBJ1-5,NA,TRBV6-1,NA,TGTGCCAGCAGTGATGAGAGACGGGGCAATCAGCCCCAGCATTTT,CASSDERRGNQPQHF
TRBJ2-1,few,TRBV7-3,TRBD2,TGTGCCAGCAGCTCGACTAGCGGGAGTGCTGAGCAGTTCTTC,CASSSTSGSAEQFF
TRBJ1-4,many,TRBV11-3,TRBD1,TGTGCCAGCAGCTCGCGGGCAGGGGGTAGGGAAACTAATGAAAAACTGTTTTTT,CASSSRAGGRETNEKLFF
TRBJ1-1,NA,TRBV6-5,NA,TGTGCCAGCAGCAAAACAGCGAACACTGAAGCTTTCTTT,CASSKTANTEAFF
TRBJ1-1,NA,TRBV6-5,TRBD1,TGTGCCAGCAGTTGGGGACAGGGGGCAGATTTACCAGCTTTCTTT,CASSWGQGADLPAFF
TRBJ1-5,once,TRBV7-8,NA,TGTGCCAGCAGCCGACGGTTGGTCACCGTCTACTCTCTGGATAGCAATCAGCCCCAGCATTTT,CASSRRLVTVYSLDSNQPQHF
TRBJ2-1,NA,TRBV1,NA,TGCACCAGCAGCCCCCCCGGGGAGCGGGAGGGCTGGGATGAGCAGTTCTTC,CTSSPPGEREGWDEQFF
TRBJ1-1,NA,TRBV29-1,NA,TGCAGCGTCTCCGGACAGTTGAACACTGAAGCTTTCTTT,CSVSGQLNTEAFF
TRBJ1-1,NA,TRBV7-8,TRBD1,TGTGCCAGCAGAAATAAAGCCTCGGGACAGGCGAACACTGAAGCTTTCTTT,CASRNKASGQANTEAFF
TRBJ2-1,few,TRBV20-1,NA,TGCAGTGCGCCACGGGATGAGCAGTTCTTC,CSAPRDEQFF
TRBJ1-1,NA,TRBV5-1,NA,TGCGCCAGCAGCTTCCGGGCGGGACGCATGAACACTGAAGCTTTCTTT,CASSFRAGRMNTEAFF
TRBJ2-7,NA,TRBV11-1,TRBD1,TGTGCCAGCAGCCAAATAGGGACAGGGACCTACGAGCAGTACTTC,CASSQIGTGTYEQYF
TRBJ2-3,NA,TRBV9,TRBD2,TGTGCCAGCAGGTCAGGACTAGCGGGAGATACGCAGTATTTT,CASRSGLAGDTQYF
TRBJ1-2,few,TRBV5-4,NA,TGTGCCAGCAGCCCAAGGGGGACATTGAAGAACTATGGCTACACCTTC,CASSPRGTLKNYGYTF
TRBJ2-6,few,TRBV10-3,TRBD2,TGTGCCATCAGGTCTAGCGGGAGGGGCTCTTCGGGGGCCAACGTCCTGACTTTC,CAIRSSGRGSSGANVLTF
TRBJ2-1,NA,TRBV27,TRBD2,TGTGCCAGCAGTCGAACATTAGCGGGAGGTCGTAGGAATGAGCAGTTCTTC,CASSRTLAGGRRNEQFF
TRBJ2-7,NA,TRBV6-5,NA,TGTGCCAGCAGCCCGCGTCAACTAAATACCTACGAGCAGTACTTC,CASSPRQLNTYEQYF
TRBJ2-5,NA,TRBV5-4,TRBD1,TGTGCCAGCAGCTTGGATCAGGGGGCGCGTAAGACCCAGTACTTC,CASSLDQGARKTQYF
TRBJ2-1,few,TRBV5-6,NA,TGTGCCAGCAGCCTCCCCCCCGGGACCGGCAATGAGCAGTTCTTC,CASSLPPGTGNEQFF
TRBJ2-1,NA,TRBV19,NA,TGTGCCAGTAAAAAACCCGGTGGGGGAGTCTCCTACAATGAGCAGTTCTTC,CASKKPGGGVSYNEQFF
TRBJ1-3,NA,TRBV2,TRBD1,TGTGCCAGCATTGGACAGGGGAGGGGAAACACCATATATTTT,CASIGQGRGNTIYF
TRBJ2-1,NA,TRBV5-1,TRBD2,TGCGCCAGCACCCCGGGACTAGCGGGAGGGCCCAATGAGCAGTTCTTC,CASTPGLAGGPNEQFF
TRBJ1-2,NA,TRBV14,NA,TGTGCCAGCAGCCCGGGGGTTGGCTACACCTTC,CASSPGVGYTF
TRBJ2-3,NA,TRBV1,NA,TGCACCAGCAGCCAGAGGTGCAGCGGGAGGGATCATCATCGTGCGGATACGCAGTATTTT,CTSSQRCSGRDHHRADTQYF
TRBJ2-5,few,TRBV25-1,TRBD1,TGTGCCAGCGTCGGGGCAGGGGGCCACCAAGAGACCCAGTACTTC,CASVGAGGHQETQYF
TRBJ1-1,NA,TRBV27,NA,TGTGCCAGCAGTCCTCTGAGGGTATTGAACACTGAAGCTTTCTTT,CASSPLRVLNTEAFF
TRBJ2-3,many,TRBV5-1,TRBD2,TGCGCCAGCAGCTTGCCACTAGCGGACGCTAGCACAGATACGCAGTATTTT,CASSLPLADASTDTQYF
TRBJ1-1,NA,TRBV5-1,NA,TGCGCCAGCAGCTTGGGAGGAGTAATCATGAACACTGAAGCTTTCTTT,CASSLGGVIMNTEAFF
TRBJ2-3,NA,TRBV5-1,TRBD1,TGCGCCAGCAGCTTCGGACAGGGGGATACGCAGTATTTT,CASSFGQGDTQYF
TRBJ2-3,NA,TRBV6-1,NA,TGTGCCAGCAAGGTAACAGATACGCAGTATTTT,CASKVTDTQYF
TRBJ1-1,NA,TRBV28,TRBD1,TGTGCCAGCAGTTTTTTAGCAGGGGGGGGCACTGAAGCTTTCTTT,CASSFLAGGGTEAFF
TRBJ1-2,NA,TRBV5-4,TRBD1,TGTGCCAGCAGCCCCGGGACAGGGAATGGCTACACCTTC,CASSPGTGNGYTF